Each of the 14 T cell receptor beta chains below was sequenced from the same sample in a study of blood T cell repertoires in COVID-19. TCRdb's table, derived via immunoSEQ multiplex PCR, lists solely in-frame clones and lacks some. The repertoire has a few hundred thousand clones, approximately 86% of them found once; the top ten carry approximately 4.1%. The source material was peripheral blood. The receptors originated from a woman aged 45-65 years with active or convalescent COVID-19.

The chain employs TRBV6-6 and TRBJ2-1; 10 positions match TRBD2. CDR1 and CDR2 (germline): MNHNY, SVGAGI (reference sequence). V trimming: 6 bases; J trimming: 6 bases; junction bases outside the gene matches: 8. This CDR3 is 15 amino acids long. The CDR3 reads CASRGLAARGNEQFF. CDR3 in DNA: TGTGCCAGCAGAGGACTAGCGGCGCGGGGCAATGAGCAGTTCTTC.

The gene calls are TRBV20-1 and TRBJ2-1; the D gene is possibly TRBD1 (7 bases). The V end lost 3 bases, the J end lost 12 bases, and 12 bases lay between the germline ends. Germline V gene data show CDR1 as DFQATT and CDR2 as SNEGSKA (reference sequence). This CDR3 comprises 11 residues. The CDR3 reads CSARAGQPQFF. The CDR3 DNA sequence: TGCAGTGCTAGGGCGGGACAGCCGCAGTTCTTC.

The V gene is TRBV11-2, the J gene TRBJ2-7; tentatively, D is TRBD2 (6 bases). The CDR3 contains 13 residues. Trimming cost V 8 bases and J 1 base, with 12 bases left between them. In germline, CDR1 is SGHAT, CDR2 FQNNGV. DNA of the CDR3: TGTGCCAGCTCGACCGGGGGTTCCTACGAGCAGTACTTC. It codes for CASSTGGSYEQYF.

V usage is TRBV6-1 and J usage is TRBJ1-1; perhaps TRBD1 as D (5 bases). This CDR3 is 18 amino acids long. Germline V lookup: CDR1 MNHNS, CDR2 SASEGT. The V and J ends lost 0 bases and 3 bases respectively, with 20 bases between them. CDR3 residues: CASSEALNQGGFDTEAFF. The CDR3 region has the DNA TGTGCCAGCAGTGAAGCGCTGAATCAGGGAGGGTTCGACACTGAAGCTTTCTTT.

The V call is TRBV15, the J call TRBJ2-1; 8 bases map to TRBD2. From germline, CDR1 is LNHNV and CDR2 YYDKDF (reference sequence). The CDR3 runs to 15 residues. Trimming cost V 0 bases and J 4 bases; bases outside gene matches: 2. The CDR3 spells CATSREASGYNEQFF. The CDR3 DNA follows: TGTGCCACCAGCAGAGAGGCTAGCGGGTACAATGAGCAGTTCTTC.

This chain uses TRBV6-5 with TRBJ1-2, with 7 bases fitting TRBD1. CDR1 is MNHEY, CDR2 SVGAGI, per germline. The CDR3 runs 15 residues. Trimming took 4 bases from V and 10 from J; bases not matched to a gene: 15. This CDR3 is CASSSDRRTGGAYTF. The CDR3 coding sequence is TGTGCCAGCAGTTCAGACCGACGGACAGGAGGAGCCTACACCTTC.

The chain employs TRBV5-1 and TRBJ2-3; D gene unclear. Deletions cut 0 bases from V and 1 base from J, with 6 bases between. Germline-derived CDR1 and CDR2 are SGHRS and YFSETQ. The CDR3 has 14 residues. The DNA of the CDR3 is TGCGCCAGCAGCTTGGCTAGTGGCACAGATACGCAGTATTTT. Translating gives CASSLASGTDTQYF.

CDR3 in DNA: TGTGCCAGCGTCCTAGGCTACGAGCAGTACTTC. Translated, it gives CASVLGYEQYF. V and J are TRBV6-5 and TRBJ2-7; D is ambiguous. CDR1 is MNHEY, CDR2 SVGAGI, per germline. V dropped 8 bases and J dropped 3 bases, with 8 bases sitting between them. There are 11 residues in the CDR3.

The chain links TRBV19 to TRBJ1-1, with 8 positions matching TRBD1. This CDR3 comprises 18 residues. Germline assignment: CDR1 LNHDA and CDR2 SQIVND (reference sequence). Unmatched junction bases numbered 13, after V lost 4 bases and J lost 0 bases. CDR3 DNA sequence: TGTGCCAGTAGTACCAGACAGGGGTCACGGAGAATGAACACTGAAGCTTTCTTT. Translating gives CASSTRQGSRRMNTEAFF.

A single count supports this clone. The rearrangement links TRBV18 to TRBJ1-1, with TRBD1 identical over 8 bases. Germline trimming cut 5 bases from V and 3 bases from J; bases unmatched to any gene: 2. Germline V CDR1 and CDR2: KGHSH, LQKENI. The CDR3 loop spans 13 amino acids. The CDR3 DNA sequence: TGTGCCAGCTCAACGACAGGGGACACTGAAGCTTTCTTT. This sequence encodes CASSTTGDTEAFF.

The chain couples TRBV2 to TRBJ1-5; unclear D gene. The CDR3 totals 13 residues. V was shortened by 4 bases and J by 1 base, with 5 bases between the two germline ends. Looked up from germline, CDR1 is SNHLY and CDR2 is FYNNEI. CDR3 DNA sequence: TGTGCCAGCAGTGCTTCGAGCAATCAGCCCCAGCATTTT. Translated: CASSASSNQPQHF.

V usage is TRBV5-1 and J usage is TRBJ1-1, with D perhaps TRBD1 (6 bases). CDR3 size: 15 residues. V was trimmed by 1 base and J by 1 base, leaving 11 bases between them. CDR1 and CDR2 (germline): SGHRS, YFSETQ. The CDR3 DNA reads TGCGCCAGCAGCTTGTTGGGGGCAAGGAACACTGAAGCTTTCTTT. It codes for CASSLLGARNTEAFF. The whole variable domain, remainder taken from reference TRBV5-1 and TRBJ1-1, is KAGVTQTPRYLIKTRGQQVTLSCSPISGHRSVSWYQQTPGQGLQFLFEYFSETQRNKGNFPGRFSGRQFSNSRSEMNVSTLELGDSALYLCASSLLGARNTEAFFGQGTRLTVV.

The J gene is TRBJ2-7, the V gene TRBV30; no clear D gene. The germline CDR1 and CDR2 sequences are GTSNPN and SVGIG (reference sequence). V lost 0 bases and J lost 4, with 22 bases in between. The CDR3 runs to 17 residues. The CDR3 DNA is TGTGCCTGGAGTGTAAGGTGGGCGACACTCAGTAAATACGAGCAGTACTTC. Translated, it gives CAWSVRWATLSKYEQYF.

The J gene is TRBJ1-2, the V gene TRBV28; D is unresolved. This CDR3 contains 14 residues. V lost 5 bases and J lost 2, with 12 bases in between. Germline-derived CDR1 and CDR2 are MDHEN and SYDVKM. Here the CDR3 reads CASSEVSLNYGYTF. DNA for the CDR3: TGTGCCAGCAGTGAGGTCTCCTTAAACTATGGCTACACCTTC.